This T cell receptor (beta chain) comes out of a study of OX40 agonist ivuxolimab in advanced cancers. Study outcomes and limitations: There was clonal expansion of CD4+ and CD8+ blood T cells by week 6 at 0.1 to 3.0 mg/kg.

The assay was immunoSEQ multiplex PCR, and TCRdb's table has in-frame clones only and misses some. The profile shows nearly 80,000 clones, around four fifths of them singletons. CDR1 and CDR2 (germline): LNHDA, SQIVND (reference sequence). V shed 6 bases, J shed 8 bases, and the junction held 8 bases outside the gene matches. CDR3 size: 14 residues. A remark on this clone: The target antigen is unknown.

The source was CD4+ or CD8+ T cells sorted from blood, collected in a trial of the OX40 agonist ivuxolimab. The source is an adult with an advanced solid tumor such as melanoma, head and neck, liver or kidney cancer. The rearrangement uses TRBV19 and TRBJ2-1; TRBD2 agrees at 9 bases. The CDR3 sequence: CASRRAGGMDEQFF. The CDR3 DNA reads TGTGCCAGTAGGCGAGCGGGAGGTATGGATGAGCAGTTCTTC.